The TCR beta chain described here comes from a study of blood T cell repertoires in COVID-19. CDR3 length: 13 amino acids. CDR1 and CDR2 from the germline V gene are MGHDK and SYGVNS. Trimming removed 5 bases from V and 5 bases from J, with 11 bases in between. Assay used: immunoSEQ multiplex PCR; TCRdb lists only in-frame clones, some missing. This table holds 130,000 to 150,000 clones, roughly 84% found once. Source material: peripheral blood. This sequence joins TRBV25-1 and TRBJ2-3, with a possible D match to TRBD2 (6 bases). This clonotype originated in a human donor in a cohort sampled during active COVID-19. CDR3 loop: CASSHSGVDTQYF. CDR3 DNA sequence: TGTGCCAGCAGTCACTCGGGGGTAGATACGCAGTATTTT.